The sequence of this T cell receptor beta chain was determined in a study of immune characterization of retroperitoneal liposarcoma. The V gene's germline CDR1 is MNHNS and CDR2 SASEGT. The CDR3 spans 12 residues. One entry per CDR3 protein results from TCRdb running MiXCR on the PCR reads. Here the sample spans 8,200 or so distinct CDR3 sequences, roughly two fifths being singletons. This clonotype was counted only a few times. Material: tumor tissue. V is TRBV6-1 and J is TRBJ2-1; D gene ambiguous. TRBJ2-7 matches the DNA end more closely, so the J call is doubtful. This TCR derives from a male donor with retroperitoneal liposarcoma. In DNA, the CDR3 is TGTGCCAGCAGTGTAGGAATCCACGAGCAGTACTTC. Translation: CASSVGIHEQYF.